These T cell receptor beta chains were read from a single sample in a study of CD8 T cells in ankylosing spondylitis. MiXCR, run by TCRdb on the 5' RACE reads, gives a single entry per CDR3 protein. Counted here are approximately 100,000 distinct CDR3 sequences, approximately 25% occurring once; the ten biggest clones make up roughly an eighth. The sequenced material came from synovial fluid, either unsorted or a sorted T cell fraction (not recorded which). The receptors here all came from a male donor with ankylosing spondylitis. CDR3s include the opening cysteine and the closing phenylalanine or tryptophan. Fields, in order: V gene, clone size, J gene, D gene, CDR3 protein, CDR3 DNA. D genes are given only for firm matches. Size tells how often a clone was seen (once, few, many) or the class of an expanded clone, and some rows leave it out.

TRBV20-1	many	TRBJ2-3	NA	CSASRTGLTDTQYF	TGCAGTGCTAGCAGGACTGGGCTCACAGATACGCAGTATTTT
TRBV20-1	NA	TRBJ1-5	TRBD1	CSATPLRGGGNQPQHF	TGCAGTGCTACCCCCCTCAGGGGGGGGGGCAATCAGCCCCAGCATTTT
TRBV7-2	NA	TRBJ2-1	TRBD2	CASNEGGIYNEQFF	TGTGCCAGCAACGAGGGAGGGATTTACAATGAGCAGTTCTTC
TRBV11-2	NA	TRBJ2-1	NA	CASSLGLNNEQFF	TGTGCCAGCAGCTTAGGTCTCAACAATGAGCAGTTCTTC
TRBV20-1	NA	TRBJ2-1	NA	CSARAAGTFYNEQFF	TGCAGTGCTAGGGCGGCTGGGACCTTCTACAATGAGCAGTTCTTC
TRBV7-9	few	TRBJ1-1	TRBD1	CASSLGQGATEAFF	TGTGCCAGCAGCTTGGGACAGGGGGCCACTGAAGCTTTCTTT
TRBV5-1	many	TRBJ1-1	TRBD1	CASSSTGSTDTEAFF	TGCGCCAGCAGCTCGACAGGGAGTACGGACACTGAAGCTTTCTTT
TRBV11-2	many	TRBJ2-3	TRBD2	CASSLGLAAVGWFTDTQYF	TGTGCCAGCAGCTTGGGACTAGCGGCGGTCGGATGGTTCACAGATACGCAGTATTTT
TRBV7-2	NA	TRBJ1-1	NA	CASSFLNTEAFF	TGTGCCAGCAGCTTTCTGAACACTGAAGCTTTCTTT
TRBV2	few	TRBJ2-3	TRBD1	CASTKAGTGDGNTQYF	TGTGCCAGCACCAAAGCCGGGACAGGGGATGGCAATACGCAGTATTTT
TRBV20-1	NA	TRBJ1-4	NA	CSAYGGADEKLFF	TGCAGTGCCTATGGCGGGGCAGATGAAAAACTGTTTTTT